Below, 21 T cell receptor beta chains from the same sample are listed, as sequenced in a study of shared clonotypes between healthy human individuals. The method was immunoSEQ multiplex PCR; TCRdb's version includes in-frame clones alone and lacks a portion of them. The data contain around 2.1 million clones, around 95% of them singletons. The sample taken for sequencing was naive CD4+ T cells sorted from blood. Described subset: CD45RA+ positively selected. These receptors were collected from a man in his late teens or twenties in good health.

The chain uses TRBV11-2 and TRBJ1-3, with D perhaps TRBD1 (5 bases). Germline CDR1 reads SGHAT; CDR2 reads FQNNGV. V was trimmed by 5 bases and J by 4 bases, leaving 21 bases between them. This CDR3 has 17 amino acids. CDR3 sequence reads: CASSQNKGRSSGNTIYF. The CDR3 DNA is TGTGCCAGCAGCCAGAATAAGGGACGGTCTAGCGGAAACACCATATATTTT.

The count of this clone is one. This sequence joins TRBV9 and TRBJ2-3; TRBD2 agrees at 11 bases. V trimming: 2 bases; J trimming: 4 bases; junction bases outside the gene matches: 9. The CDR3 contains 17 residues. Germline CDR1 reads SGDLS; CDR2 reads YYNGEE. CDR3 coding DNA: TGTGCCAGCAGCGTGGGACTAGCGGTAAAGTTCCCAGATACGCAGTATTTT. Amino acid sequence: CASSVGLAVKFPDTQYF.

This chain uses TRBV30 with TRBJ2-7, with a weak D call TRBD2 (6 bases). Germline V gives CDR1 GTSNPN, CDR2 SVGIG (reference sequence). This CDR3 comprises 12 residues. Between the trimmed V and J ends, which lost 4 bases and 2 bases, there was a span of 9 bases. This CDR3 is CAWNPGAYEQYF. For the CDR3, the DNA is TGTGCCTGGAACCCGGGGGCCTACGAGCAGTACTTC. The full variable domain, completed using reference TRBV30 and TRBJ2-7, is SQTIHQWPATLVQPVGSPLSLECTVEGTSNPNLYWYRQAAGRGLQLLFYSVGIGQISSEVPQNLSASRPQDRQFILSSKKLLLSDSGFYLCAWNPGAYEQYFGPGTRLTVT.

This sequence joins TRBV18 and TRBJ2-1, with 7 bases lining up with TRBD2. Germline lookup yields CDR1 KGHSH and CDR2 LQKENI. V lost 2 bases to trimming and J lost 0 bases; unmatched junction nucleotides: 10. CDR3 length equals 18 residues. The CDR3 reads CASSPISLAGVSYNEQFF. The CDR3 nucleotides are TGTGCCAGCTCACCAATTTCTTTAGCGGGTGTCTCCTACAATGAGCAGTTCTTC.

CDR3 protein: CASSHDAGTEAFF. The CDR3 coding sequence is TGTGCCAGCAGCCATGATGCGGGGACTGAAGCTTTCTTT. V usage is TRBV14 and J usage is TRBJ1-1; D ambiguous. V was shortened by 3 bases and J by 5 bases, with 10 bases between the two germline ends. The CDR3 length is 13 residues. Per germline, CDR1 SGHDN and CDR2 FVKESK.

V is TRBV19 and J is TRBJ2-3; possibly TRBD2 for D (6 bases). The V end lost 4 bases, the J end lost 11 bases, and 13 bases lay between the germline ends. CDR3 size: 12 residues. The germline V gene has CDR1 LNHDA and CDR2 SQIVND (reference sequence). Here the CDR3 DNA reads TGTGCCAGTAGTAACCCGCAGGGAGGGCAGTATTTT. Protein sequence: CASSNPQGGQYF. The variable domain in full, with the rest retrieved from reference TRBV19 and TRBJ2-3, is DGGITQSPKYLFRKEGQNVTLSCEQNLNHDAMYWYRQDPGQGLRLIYYSQIVNDFQKGDIAEGYSVSREKKESFPLTVTSAQKNPTAFYLCASSNPQGGQYFGPGTRLTVL.

The chain carries TRBV4-3 and TRBJ2-2; 9 positions match TRBD2. The CDR3 length is 20 residues. Trimming at V came to 3 bases and at J to 0 bases, leaving 14 bases not matched to a gene. The germline V gene encodes CDR1 LGHNA and CDR2 YSLEER. CDR3 nucleotide sequence: TGCGCCAGCAGCCAGAGGGGGGGGCCTAGCGGGACCGCGAACACCGGGGAGCTGTTTTTT. Its translation is CASSQRGGPSGTANTGELFF.

The gene calls are TRBV28 and TRBJ2-3, with D perhaps matching TRBD2 (6 bases). Germline V gives CDR1 MDHEN, CDR2 SYDVKM. V was cut by 4 bases and J by 0 bases, with 11 bases left in between. This CDR3 has 15 residues. As DNA, the CDR3 is TGTGCCAGCAGTTCCGGGACTTCTAGCACAGATACGCAGTATTTT. This sequence encodes CASSSGTSSTDTQYF. The whole variable domain, filled in from reference TRBV28 and TRBJ2-3, reads DVKVTQSSRYLVKRTGEKVFLECVQDMDHENMFWYRQDPGLGLRLIYFSYDVKMKEKGDIPEGYSVSREKKERFSLILESASTNQTSMYLCASSSGTSSTDTQYFGPGTRLTVL.

The chain links TRBV27 to TRBJ1-5; 9 positions match TRBD1. Unmatched junction bases numbered 5, after V lost 7 bases and J lost 7 bases. The CDR3 contains 13 residues. Germline CDR1 and CDR2: MNHEY and SMNVEV (reference sequence). The CDR3, as DNA: TGTGCCAGCAAGGGACAGGGTGGACAGCCCCAGCATTTT. Translation: CASKGQGGQPQHF.

This chain connects TRBV5-1 to TRBJ2-2, with 10 bases matching TRBD2. The germline V gene encodes CDR1 SGHRS and CDR2 YFSETQ. With V trimmed by 1 base and J by 5 bases, 8 bases remained unmatched. This CDR3 is built from 17 residues. In DNA, the CDR3 is TGCGCCAGCAGCTTGCTGCTAGCGGGGGAAATTACCGGGGAGCTGTTTTTT. This encodes CASSLLLAGEITGELFF.

The CDR3 DNA follows: TGTGCCAGCAGTTGGGACAGATTTAACTATGGCTACACCTTC. This translates into CASSWDRFNYGYTF. The chain is built from TRBV5-6 and TRBJ1-2; the match to TRBD1 covers 7 bases. Trimming cost V 5 bases and J 1 base; bases outside gene matches: 5. CDR3 size: 14 residues. Germline V gives CDR1 SGHDT, CDR2 YYEEEE.

The V and J genes are TRBV10-3 and TRBJ1-2, with 9 bases lining up with TRBD1. Per the germline V gene, CDR1 is ENHRY and CDR2 is SYGVKD. There are 14 residues in the CDR3. With 2 bases clipped from V and 4 bases from J, the junction kept 2 bases outside the gene matches. The CDR3 here is CAISEGQGTYGYTF. The CDR3 region has the DNA TGTGCCATCAGTGAGGGACAGGGGACCTATGGCTACACCTTC.

The chain recombines TRBV13 with TRBJ2-2; TRBD2 agrees at 7 bases. Losses at the gene ends were 5 bases for V and 6 bases for J; bases not matched to a gene: 15. This CDR3 is built from 17 residues. The germline gives CDR1 PRHDT, CDR2 FYEKMQ (reference sequence). CDR3 loop: CASSPRWREGPAGELFF. In nucleotides, the CDR3 is TGTGCCAGCAGCCCCCGTTGGAGGGAGGGCCCAGCCGGGGAGCTGTTTTTT.

The chain links TRBV19 to TRBJ1-6; possible D gene TRBD1, 6 bases. The V gene lost 6 bases and the J gene lost 5 bases, with 11 bases spanning the gap. Looked up from germline, CDR1 is LNHDA and CDR2 is SQIVND (reference sequence). CDR3 length: 14 amino acids. CDR3 DNA sequence: TGTGCCAGTAGCGAACAGGGTAATAATTCACCCCTCCACTTT. Its translation: CASSEQGNNSPLHF.

The gene calls are TRBV4-1 and TRBJ1-6; possible D gene TRBD1, 5 bases. The CDR3 contains 15 residues. The V gene lost 2 bases and the J gene lost 6 bases, with 11 bases spanning the gap. Germline CDR1 and CDR2: MGHRA and YSYEKL. The CDR3: CASSQSRQINSPLHF. DNA of the CDR3: TGCGCCAGCAGCCAAAGCAGACAGATTAATTCACCCCTCCACTTT.

This clone appeared once. The sample contains more than one DNA sequence encoding this CDR3. V gene TRBV7-9 combines with J gene TRBJ2-3, with D possibly TRBD1 on 6 matching bases. The CDR3 runs to 12 residues. The germline V gene encodes CDR1 SEHNR and CDR2 FQNEAQ (reference sequence). Trimming cost V 5 bases and J 6 bases, with 9 bases left between them. CDR3 sequence (DNA): TGTGCCAGCAGCCCCACAGGGGATACGCAGTATTTT. Amino acids: CASSPTGDTQYF.

The CDR3 coding sequence is TGCGCCAGCAGCCGAACGACAGGGGAGAATAATTCACCCCTCCACTTT. Protein: CASSRTTGENNSPLHF. V gene TRBV4-1 combines with J gene TRBJ1-6, with 8 bases matching TRBD1. The germline V gene has CDR1 MGHRA and CDR2 YSYEKL. The CDR3 runs 16 residues. The junction had 7 bases not matched to a gene; V was cut back by 4 bases and J by 5 bases.

The V gene is TRBV2, the J gene TRBJ2-1, with 10 bases lining up with TRBD1. The ends lost 4 bases at V and 3 bases at J; junction bases unmatched: 3. Germline CDR1 and CDR2: SNHLY and FYNNEI. CDR3 length: 15 amino acids. This CDR3 reads CASSVRTGGYNEQFF. The CDR3 DNA reads as TGTGCCAGCAGTGTAAGGACAGGGGGCTACAATGAGCAGTTCTTC.

The gene calls are TRBV9 and TRBJ2-3, with 7 nucleotides matching TRBD2. CDR1 and CDR2 (germline): SGDLS, YYNGEE. J was trimmed by 2 bases and V by 3 bases; bases with no gene match: 15. The CDR3 loop spans 18 amino acids. CDR3 in DNA: TGTGCCAGCAGCGCCGCGTCATTGGGGGAGGGCCTCACAGATACGCAGTATTTT. It specifies CASSAASLGEGLTDTQYF. The entire variable domain, with the rest obtained from reference TRBV9 and TRBJ2-3, is as follows: DSGVTQTPKHLITATGQRVTLRCSPRSGDLSVYWYQQSLDQGLQFLIQYYNGEERAKGNILERFSAQQFPDLHSELNLSSLELGDSALYFCASSAASLGEGLTDTQYFGPGTRLTVL.

The chain uses TRBV4-1 and TRBJ2-2; TRBD1 or TRBD2 may be the D gene (6 bases each). This CDR3 region has 16 residues. V lost 4 bases, J lost 3 bases, and 15 bases lay in between. Germline CDR1 is MGHRA and CDR2 is YSYEKL. The CDR3 sequence: CASSPRGGLDTGELFF. CDR3 sequence (DNA): TGCGCCAGCAGCCCCCGAGGGGGGTTGGACACCGGGGAGCTGTTTTTT.

The rearrangement joins TRBV25-1 to TRBJ2-4; D is unresolved. V lost 8 bases and J 5 bases, leaving 13 bases between the germline ends. Germline CDR1 MGHDK, CDR2 SYGVNS. The CDR3 covers 13 residues. CDR3 region: CASSTGWENIQYF. CDR3 sequence (DNA): TGTGCCAGCTCCACCGGTTGGGAAAACATTCAGTACTTC.